This T cell receptor beta chain derives from a study of human T cells and chemical hapten exposure. Looking at the study overall: Application of 0.01% DPC to the upper back was done by patch test, with a reading at 6 days. Affected patients, primarily female, had alopecia areata, totalis or universalis. Study observations and caveats: With regard to DPC sensitization, TCRs above 1 in 1000 frequency did not change.

Unique molecular identifiers were affixed to discrete cDNA molecules within the library. A single record per CDR3 protein comes from TCRdb applying MiXCR to the RACE reads. The sample records fewer than 200,000 distinct CDR3 sequences, 25% to 30% being singletons. This clonotype was counted at least ten times. Its antigen remains unidentified. Losses at the gene ends were 5 bases for V and 4 bases for J; bases not matched to a gene: 10. The germline CDR1 and CDR2 sequences are SGHVS and FQNEAQ. This CDR3 has 16 residues. Time point given: pre-sensitization, week 0. As for treatment: therapeutic diphenylcyclopropenone sensitization with weekly scalp DPC.

The gene calls are TRBV7-8 and TRBJ2-7; 11 nucleotides align to TRBD2. The sequence was obtained from a woman aged 25-40 years with alopecia areata. Some clones in this sample may be carry-over from other donors' samples. This specimen consisted of whole blood, obtained in connection with sensitization to the hapten diphenylcyclopropenone (DPC). The DNA of the CDR3 is TGTGCCAGCAGCCCAAAAACTAGCGGGAGTGGTTACGAGCAGTACTTC. Its protein product is CASSPKTSGSGYEQYF. The full variable domain, in which reference TRBV7-8 and TRBJ2-7 provide the parts outside the CDR3, is GAGVSQSPRYKVAKRGQDVALRCDPISGHVSLFWYQQALGQGPEFLTYFQNEAQLDKSGLPSDRFFAERPEGSVSTLKIQRTQQEDSAVYLCASSPKTSGSGYEQYFGPGTRLTVT.